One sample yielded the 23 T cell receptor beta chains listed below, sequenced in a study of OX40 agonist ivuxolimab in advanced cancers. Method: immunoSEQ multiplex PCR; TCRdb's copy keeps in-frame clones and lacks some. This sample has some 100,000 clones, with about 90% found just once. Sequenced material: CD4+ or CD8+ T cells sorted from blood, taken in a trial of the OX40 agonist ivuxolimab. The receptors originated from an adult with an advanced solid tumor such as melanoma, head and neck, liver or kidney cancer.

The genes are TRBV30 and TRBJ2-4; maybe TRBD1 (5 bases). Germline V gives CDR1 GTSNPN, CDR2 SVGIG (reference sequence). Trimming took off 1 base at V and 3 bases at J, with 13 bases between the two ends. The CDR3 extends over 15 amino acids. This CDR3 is CAWSASVRVKNIQYF. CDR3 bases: TGTGCCTGGAGTGCCTCGGTCAGGGTCAAAAACATTCAGTACTTC.

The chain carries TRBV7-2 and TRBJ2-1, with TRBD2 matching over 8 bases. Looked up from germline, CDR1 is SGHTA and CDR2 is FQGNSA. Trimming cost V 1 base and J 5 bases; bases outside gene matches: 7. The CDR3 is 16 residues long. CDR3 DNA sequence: TGTGCCAGCAGCTTAGTAGGCGGGGGGCTGAACAATGAGCAGTTCTTC. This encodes CASSLVGGGLNNEQFF.

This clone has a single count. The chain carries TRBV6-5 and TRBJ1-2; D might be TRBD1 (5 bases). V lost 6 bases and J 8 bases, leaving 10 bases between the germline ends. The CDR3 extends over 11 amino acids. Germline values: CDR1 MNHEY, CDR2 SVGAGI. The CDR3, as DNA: TGTGCCAGCAGGCAGGGTCTCGGCTACACCTTC. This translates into CASRQGLGYTF.

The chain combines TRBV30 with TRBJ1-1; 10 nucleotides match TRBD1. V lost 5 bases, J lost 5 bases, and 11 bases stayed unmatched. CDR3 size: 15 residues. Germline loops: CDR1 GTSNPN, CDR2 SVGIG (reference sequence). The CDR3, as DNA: TGTGCCTGGCTAATGACAGGGGGCAGGTATACTGAAGCTTTCTTT. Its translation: CAWLMTGGRYTEAFF.

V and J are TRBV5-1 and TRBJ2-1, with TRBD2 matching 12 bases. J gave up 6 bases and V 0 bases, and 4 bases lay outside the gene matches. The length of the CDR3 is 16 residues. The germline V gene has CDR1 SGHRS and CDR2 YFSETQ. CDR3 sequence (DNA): TGCGCCAGCAGCTTGGCAGGACTAGCGGGGCCCAATGAGCAGTTCTTC. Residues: CASSLAGLAGPNEQFF.

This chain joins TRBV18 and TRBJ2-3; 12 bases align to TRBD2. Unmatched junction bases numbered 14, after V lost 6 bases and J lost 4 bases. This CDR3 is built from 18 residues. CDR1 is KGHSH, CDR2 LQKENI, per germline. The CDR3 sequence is CASSFQPRLAGVADTQYF. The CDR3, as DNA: TGTGCCAGCTCTTTTCAACCCCGACTAGCGGGAGTGGCAGATACGCAGTATTTT.

The CDR3 nucleotides read TGCGCCAGCAGCAGAGCGGCGGGAGGCCCCGAGACCCAGTACTTC. Translating gives CASSRAAGGPETQYF. The rearrangement uses TRBV5-1 and TRBJ2-5, with TRBD2 matching over 8 bases. Trimming took 4 bases from V and 5 from J; bases not matched to a gene: 10. The germline gives CDR1 SGHRS, CDR2 YFSETQ. The CDR3 is 15 amino acids.

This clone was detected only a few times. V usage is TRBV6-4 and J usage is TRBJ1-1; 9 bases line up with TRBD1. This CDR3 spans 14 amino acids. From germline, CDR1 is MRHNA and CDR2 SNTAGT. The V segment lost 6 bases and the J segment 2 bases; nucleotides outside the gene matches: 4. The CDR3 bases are TGTGCCAGCAGGGAACAGGGGGCTAACACTGAAGCTTTCTTT. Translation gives CASREQGANTEAFF.

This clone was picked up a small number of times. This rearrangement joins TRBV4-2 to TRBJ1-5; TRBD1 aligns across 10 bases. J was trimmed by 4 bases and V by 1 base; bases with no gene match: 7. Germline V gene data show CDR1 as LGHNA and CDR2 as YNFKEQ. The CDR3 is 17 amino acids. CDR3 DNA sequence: TGTGCCAGCAGCCAAGGAGTACCGGGACAGGGGAATCAGCCCCAGCATTTT. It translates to CASSQGVPGQGNQPQHF.

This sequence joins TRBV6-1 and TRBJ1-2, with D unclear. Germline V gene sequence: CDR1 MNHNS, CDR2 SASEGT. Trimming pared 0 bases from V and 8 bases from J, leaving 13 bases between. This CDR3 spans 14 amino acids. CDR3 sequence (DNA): TGTGCCAGCAGTGAAGCCCGGTCTAAGGGAGGCTACACCTTC. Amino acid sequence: CASSEARSKGGYTF.

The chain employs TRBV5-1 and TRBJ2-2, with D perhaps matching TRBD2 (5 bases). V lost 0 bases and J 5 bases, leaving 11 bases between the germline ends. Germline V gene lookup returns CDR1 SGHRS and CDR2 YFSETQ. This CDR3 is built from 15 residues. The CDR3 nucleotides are TGCGCCAGCAGCTTGGTAAGACCGGGAACCGGGGAGCTGTTTTTT. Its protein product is CASSLVRPGTGELFF. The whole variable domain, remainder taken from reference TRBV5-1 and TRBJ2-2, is KAGVTQTPRYLIKTRGQQVTLSCSPISGHRSVSWYQQTPGQGLQFLFEYFSETQRNKGNFPGRFSGRQFSNSRSEMNVSTLELGDSALYLCASSLVRPGTGELFFGEGSRLTVL.

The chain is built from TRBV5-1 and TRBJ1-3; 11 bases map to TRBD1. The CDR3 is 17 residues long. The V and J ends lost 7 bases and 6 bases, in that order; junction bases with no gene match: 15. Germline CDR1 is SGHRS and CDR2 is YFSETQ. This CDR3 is CASAPVGQGAMQNTIYF. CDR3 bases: TGCGCCAGCGCCCCGGTCGGACAGGGGGCGATGCAAAACACCATATATTTT.

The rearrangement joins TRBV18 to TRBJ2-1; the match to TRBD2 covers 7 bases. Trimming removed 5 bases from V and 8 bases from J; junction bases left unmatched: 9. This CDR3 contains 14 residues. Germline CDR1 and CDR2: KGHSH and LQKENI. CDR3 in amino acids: CASSKASGNYEQFF. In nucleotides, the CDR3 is TGTGCCAGCTCAAAGGCTAGCGGTAATTATGAGCAGTTCTTC.

CDR3 nucleotides: TGTGCCAGCCTTCTCAGTTCGGGGGACCCTGAATTCACCCTCCACTTT. It encodes CASLLSSGDPEFTLHF. The genes are TRBV7-2 and TRBJ1-6, with D possibly matching TRBD1 (5 bases). The CDR3 runs 16 residues. V was cut by 8 bases and J by 14 bases, with 28 bases left in between. Germline lookup yields CDR1 SGHTA and CDR2 FQGNSA.

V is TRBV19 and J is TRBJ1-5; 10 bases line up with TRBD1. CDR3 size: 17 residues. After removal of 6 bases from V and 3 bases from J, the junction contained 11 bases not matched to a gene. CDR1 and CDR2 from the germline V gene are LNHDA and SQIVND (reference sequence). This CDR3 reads CASSEADRGLFNQPQHF. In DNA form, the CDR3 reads TGTGCCAGTAGCGAGGCGGACAGGGGGTTATTCAATCAGCCCCAGCATTTT.

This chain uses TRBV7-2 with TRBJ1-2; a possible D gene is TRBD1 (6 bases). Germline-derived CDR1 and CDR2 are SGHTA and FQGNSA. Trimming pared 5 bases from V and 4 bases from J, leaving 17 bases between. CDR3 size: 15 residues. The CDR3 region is CASSPASGVTYGYTF. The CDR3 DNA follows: TGTGCCAGCAGCCCGGCGTCAGGGGTTACCTATGGCTACACCTTC.

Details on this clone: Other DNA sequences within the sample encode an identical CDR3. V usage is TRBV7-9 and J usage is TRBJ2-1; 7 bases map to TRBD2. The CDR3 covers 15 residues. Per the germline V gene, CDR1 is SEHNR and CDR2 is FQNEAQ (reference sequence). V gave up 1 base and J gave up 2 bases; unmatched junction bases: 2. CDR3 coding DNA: TGTGCCAGCAGCTTAGGAGCGGGAACCTACAATGAGCAGTTCTTC. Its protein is CASSLGAGTYNEQFF. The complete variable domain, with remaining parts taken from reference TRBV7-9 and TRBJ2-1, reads DTGVSQNPRHKITKRGQNVTFRCDPISEHNRLYWYRQTLGQGPEFLTYFQNEAQLEKSRLLSDRFSAERPKGSFSTLEIQRTEQGDSAMYLCASSLGAGTYNEQFFGPGTRLTVL.

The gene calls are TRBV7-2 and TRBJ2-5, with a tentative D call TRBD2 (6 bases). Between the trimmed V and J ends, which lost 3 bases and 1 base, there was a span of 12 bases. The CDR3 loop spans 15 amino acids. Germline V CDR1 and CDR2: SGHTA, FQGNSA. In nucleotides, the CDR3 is TGTGCCAGCAGCTTCGGAGGAGGGAGCCAAGAGACCCAGTACTTC. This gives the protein CASSFGGGSQETQYF.

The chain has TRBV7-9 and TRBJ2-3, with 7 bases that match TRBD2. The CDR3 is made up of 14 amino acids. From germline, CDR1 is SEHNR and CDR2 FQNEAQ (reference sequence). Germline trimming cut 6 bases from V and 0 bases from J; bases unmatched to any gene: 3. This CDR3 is CASRRSGSTDTQYF. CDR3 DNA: TGTGCCAGCAGACGTAGCGGGAGCACAGATACGCAGTATTTT.

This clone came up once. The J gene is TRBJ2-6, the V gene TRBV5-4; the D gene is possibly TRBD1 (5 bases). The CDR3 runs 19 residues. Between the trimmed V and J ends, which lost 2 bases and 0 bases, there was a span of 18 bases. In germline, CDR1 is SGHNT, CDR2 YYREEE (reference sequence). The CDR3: CASSFLDTRPSSGANVLTF. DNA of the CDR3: TGTGCCAGCAGCTTTCTGGACACCCGACCTAGCTCTGGGGCCAACGTCCTGACTTTC.

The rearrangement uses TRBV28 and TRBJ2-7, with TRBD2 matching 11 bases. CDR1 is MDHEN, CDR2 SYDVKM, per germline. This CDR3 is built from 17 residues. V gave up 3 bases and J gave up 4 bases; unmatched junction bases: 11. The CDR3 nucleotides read TGTGCCAGCAGTTTCCCACTAGCGGGAGCAGGCTTGTACGAGCAGTACTTC. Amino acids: CASSFPLAGAGLYEQYF.

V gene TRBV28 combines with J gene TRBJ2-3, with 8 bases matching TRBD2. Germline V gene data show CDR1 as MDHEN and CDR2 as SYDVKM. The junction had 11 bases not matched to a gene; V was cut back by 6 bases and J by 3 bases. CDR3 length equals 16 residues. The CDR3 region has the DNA TGTGCCAGCAGAAACCCCGGGGGGGCACGGACAGATACGCAGTATTTT. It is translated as CASRNPGGARTDTQYF.

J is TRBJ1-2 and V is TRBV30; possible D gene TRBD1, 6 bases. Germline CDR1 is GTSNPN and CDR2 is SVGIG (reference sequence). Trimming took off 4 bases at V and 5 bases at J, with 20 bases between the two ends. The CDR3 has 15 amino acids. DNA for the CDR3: TGTGCCTGGACTCCCGGGGGGGCGTCGTTGTATGGCTACACCTTC. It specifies CAWTPGGASLYGYTF. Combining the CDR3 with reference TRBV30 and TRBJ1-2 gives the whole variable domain SQTIHQWPATLVQPVGSPLSLECTVEGTSNPNLYWYRQAAGRGLQLLFYSVGIGQISSEVPQNLSASRPQDRQFILSSKKLLLSDSGFYLCAWTPGGASLYGYTFGSGTRLTVV.